The present entry profiles one TCR beta chain with its context. A read error may be the cause here, since a much bigger clone is one base away. Per the germline V gene, CDR1 is SGHRS and CDR2 is YFSETQ. This CDR3 has 14 residues. The sample originates from a study of early T cells in non-severe SARS-CoV-2 infection. The TCR library protocol was used to attach unique molecular identifiers. These identifiers were attached to individual cDNA molecules. TCRdb fed the 5' RACE reads into MiXCR, producing one record per CDR3 protein. Among 60,000 to 75,000 distinct CDR3 sequences listed, 10% were seen once. Here the sequenced sample was whole blood, taken at baseline. The chain uses TRBV5-1 and TRBJ2-1; D might be TRBD2 (5 bases). The receptor's source is an adult who was a healthcare worker with PCR-confirmed SARS-CoV-2 infection or an uninfected control (not recorded which). This chain's CDR3 is CASSLNTGVNELFF. The CDR3 DNA follows: TGCGCCAGCAGCTTAAATACCGGGGTGAATGAGCTGTTCTTC.